A selection of T cell receptor beta chains follows, all from one sample in a study of T cell responses to AZD1222 COVID-19 vaccine. Method: immunoSEQ multiplex PCR; TCRdb's copy keeps in-frame clones and lacks some. The table lists around 140,000 clones, roughly 90% of them singletons. Sequencing was performed on peripheral blood, taken on day 0 of AZD1222 vaccination. The receptors were sampled from an adult in good health. Both conserved end residues are trimmed from each CDR3.

>TRBV18|TRBJ2-5
ASSPGGGQETQY
>TRBV5-1|TRBJ2-3
ASSYGSGSSTDTQY
>TRBV2|TRBJ1-2
ASNGQGGGYT
>TRBV27|TRBJ1-2
ASSLTRDREYT
>TRBV29-1|TRBJ1-1
SVDTTGGTEAF
>TRBV4-3|TRBJ2-3
ASSQEGASSTDTQY
>TRBV9|TRBJ1-2
ASSTGQGGAYGYT
>TRBV4-3|TRBJ2-1
ASSPSGRSYNEQF
>TRBV3-1/TRBV3-2|TRBJ2-1
ASRPTSGASYNEQF
>TRBV7-2|TRBJ2-7
ASSLVGLAGEYEQY
>TRBV28|TRBJ1-4
ASLSSQGHEKLF
>TRBV7-9|TRBJ2-3
ASSPRASGTDTQY
>TRBV12-3/TRBV12-4|TRBJ2-3
ASSLRRDTQY
>TRBV12-3/TRBV12-4|TRBJ1-2
ASRPEVTYGYT
>TRBV15|TRBJ2-2
ATSRAGAGLRDPNTGELF
>TRBV28|TRBJ1-2
ASSSGHLGYT
>TRBV18|TRBJ2-7
ASSPKSLGGEQY
>TRBV6-2/TRBV6-3|TRBJ2-1
ASSRSDFGEQF
>TRBV6-6|TRBJ2-2
ASRIQGGTGELF
>TRBV28|TRBJ2-5
ASSLGGGLETQY
>TRBV5-8|TRBJ1-2
ASSFGTFEGYT
>TRBV6-5|TRBJ2-7
ASRPRGFGYEQY
>TRBV21-1|TRBJ2-7
ASSPPGASGRASYEQY
>TRBV2|TRBJ2-2
ASGLAGHTGELF
>TRBV7-8|TRBJ1-4
ASSSRFNEKLF
>TRBV28|TRBJ1-6
ASRTGTDYSPLH
>TRBV9|TRBJ1-1
ASSTTQFGTEAF
>TRBV3-1/TRBV3-2|TRBJ1-2
ASSPQRRGGYT